Presented here are 16 T cell receptor beta chains from one specimen sequenced in a study of T cells in Graves' hyperthyroidism and ophthalmopathy. The CDR3 regions of TCR beta were amplified from RNA transcripts. HTBI primers were used for first-round RT-PCR of the TCR CDR3. TCRdb used MiXCR to reprocess the multiplex PCR reads, holding one entry per CDR3 protein. The sample lists under 650,000 distinct CDR3 sequences; under 20% were seen once. Sequenced: blood. The receptors stem from a woman younger than 45 with Graves' hyperthyroidism.

The chain combines TRBV7-2 with TRBJ1-4, with TRBD1 as a possible D gene (6 bases). From germline, CDR1 is SGHTA and CDR2 FQGNSA. This CDR3 region has 16 residues. Deletions cut 5 bases from V and 5 bases from J, with 18 bases between. In nucleotides, the CDR3 is TGTGCCAGCAGCCTCGCTGGGGGGCGGTTGAATGAAAAACTGTTTTTT. Translated, it gives CASSLAGGRLNEKLFF.

V and J are TRBV3-1 and TRBJ2-1; 9 bases map to TRBD2. Per germline, CDR1 LGHDT and CDR2 YNNKEL (reference sequence). J was trimmed by 7 bases and V by 1 base; bases with no gene match: 5. The length of the CDR3 is 15 residues. The CDR3 DNA sequence: TGTGCCAGCAGCCAAGCTGGACTAGCGTGGAATGAGCAGTTCTTC. Translated: CASSQAGLAWNEQFF.

The table lists this clonotype with many counts. The V and J genes are TRBV12-3 or TRBV12-4 and TRBJ1-5; 8 bases align to TRBD1. CDR3 length: 14 residues. Trimming took 1 base from V and 9 from J; bases not matched to a gene: 5. In DNA, the CDR3 is TGTGCCAGCAGTTTAGGACAGGGGTTGGGGCCCCAGCATTTT. As protein: CASSLGQGLGPQHF.

The chain employs TRBV15 and TRBJ2-1; 11 bases agree with TRBD2. Germline V CDR1 and CDR2: LNHNV, YYDKDF (reference sequence). V was pared by 9 bases and J by 4 bases, with 2 bases of the junction left unmatched. CDR3 size: 13 residues. CDR3 bases: TGTGCCACTAGGACTAGCGGGTACAATGAGCAGTTCTTC. This gives the protein CATRTSGYNEQFF. The full variable domain, in which reference TRBV15 and TRBJ2-1 provide the parts outside the CDR3, is DAMVIQNPRYQVTQFGKPVTLSCSQTLNHNVMYWYQQKSSQAPKLLFHYYDKDFNNEADTPDNFQSRRPNTSFCFLDIRSPGLGDTAMYLCATRTSGYNEQFFGPGTRLTVL.

V usage is TRBV20-1 and J usage is TRBJ2-7; D unresolved. V was trimmed by 3 bases and J by 4 bases, leaving 10 bases between them. This CDR3 comprises 12 residues. Germline lookup yields CDR1 DFQATT and CDR2 SNEGSKA (reference sequence). CDR3 residues: CSARWQKYEQYF. The CDR3, as DNA: TGCAGTGCTAGGTGGCAGAAATACGAGCAGTACTTC.

This clonotype was seen repeatedly, ten times or more. The chain has TRBV20-1 and TRBJ2-1; D is perhaps TRBD2 (6 bases). Trimming removed 2 bases from V and 5 bases from J, with 13 bases in between. The germline gives CDR1 DFQATT, CDR2 SNEGSKA (reference sequence). The CDR3 covers 14 residues. The DNA for the CDR3 is TGCAGTGCTAGAAGGGGACTGGAGAACAATGAGCAGTTCTTC. Its protein is CSARRGLENNEQFF.

Note on this clonotype: A single base separates this from a much larger clone, so it may be a read error. The J gene is TRBJ2-5, the V gene TRBV28; maybe TRBD1 (7 bases). The germline V gene encodes CDR1 MDHEN and CDR2 SYDVKM. The CDR3 is 15 amino acids. The CDR3 loop reads CASSLQQGTEETRYF. Here the CDR3 DNA reads TGTGCCAGCAGTTTACAACAGGGGACTGAAGAGACCCGGTACTTC.

The genes are TRBV5-6 and TRBJ1-2; 12 bases fit TRBD1. The V segment lost 5 bases and the J segment 6 bases; nucleotides outside the gene matches: 8. The CDR3 runs to 15 residues. Germline V gene lookup returns CDR1 SGHDT and CDR2 YYEEEE. CDR3 sequence reads: CASRHAGTGGNGYTF. As DNA, the CDR3 is TGTGCCAGCAGACACGCCGGGACAGGGGGCAATGGCTACACCTTC.

This clonotype has a count of ten or more. J is TRBJ1-1 and V is TRBV18, with 7 nucleotides matching TRBD1. Germline values: CDR1 KGHSH, CDR2 LQKENI. The junction had 5 bases not matched to a gene; V was cut back by 2 bases and J by 5 bases. The CDR3 sequence is 14 residues long. CDR3 sequence: CASSPNRGGTEAFF. CDR3 DNA: TGTGCCAGCTCACCAAACAGGGGAGGGACTGAAGCTTTCTTT.

V gene TRBV4-1 combines with J gene TRBJ2-3, with unresolved D. The CDR3 runs to 15 residues. Between the trimmed V and J ends, which lost 3 bases and 4 bases, there was a span of 14 bases. Germline values: CDR1 MGHRA, CDR2 YSYEKL. CDR3 protein: CASSHPRAVADTQYF. The CDR3 DNA sequence: TGCGCCAGCAGCCACCCTCGGGCAGTCGCAGATACGCAGTATTTT.

This clonotype has a count of ten or more. The rearrangement joins TRBV28 to TRBJ1-2, with TRBD1 matching over 7 bases. From germline, CDR1 is MDHEN and CDR2 SYDVKM. J gave up 4 bases and V 6 bases, and 8 bases lay outside the gene matches. The CDR3 runs 14 residues. The CDR3 spells CASREQGSSYGYTF. The CDR3 region has the DNA TGTGCCAGCAGAGAACAGGGGTCGTCCTATGGCTACACCTTC.

This clonotype was seen ten or more times. The rearrangement links TRBV2 to TRBJ2-3; 8 bases line up with TRBD2. CDR1 SNHLY and CDR2 FYNNEI come from the germline V gene. V lost 6 bases and J lost 4; bases outside the gene matches: 6. The CDR3 is 14 amino acids. This CDR3 is CASRESGGADTQYF. The CDR3 DNA is TGTGCCAGCAGAGAAAGCGGGGGCGCAGATACGCAGTATTTT.

There are many counts of this clonotype. The J gene is TRBJ2-7, the V gene TRBV10-3; D ambiguous. CDR1 ENHRY and CDR2 SYGVKD come from the germline V gene. Trimming took 0 bases from V and 6 from J, leaving 6 bases between them. The CDR3 covers 12 residues. CDR3 loop: CAISESSVEQYF. CDR3 nucleotides: TGTGCCATCAGTGAGTCTTCGGTCGAGCAGTACTTC.

In this sample, this clonotype turned up a few times. This chain joins TRBV12-3 or TRBV12-4 and TRBJ2-1; 7 nucleotides agree with TRBD2. The CDR3 is made up of 15 amino acids. The V segment lost 7 bases and the J segment 8 bases; nucleotides outside the gene matches: 14. CDR3 loop: CASTPWSAGVDEQFF. CDR3 coding DNA: TGTGCCAGCACTCCTTGGTCGGCGGGAGTCGATGAGCAGTTCTTC.

This chain joins TRBV13 and TRBJ2-7; 7 bases fit TRBD1. The junction had 9 bases not matched to a gene; V was cut back by 6 bases and J by 1 base. This CDR3 contains 15 residues. Looked up from germline, CDR1 is PRHDT and CDR2 is FYEKMQ (reference sequence). This CDR3 reads CASSVGQASSYEQYF. As DNA, the CDR3 is TGTGCCAGCAGTGTTGGACAGGCAAGTTCCTACGAGCAGTACTTC.

This clonotype showed up many times. The rearrangement links TRBV28 to TRBJ2-7; 9 bases are shared with TRBD2. The CDR3 covers 15 residues. The germline gives CDR1 MDHEN, CDR2 SYDVKM. Unmatched junction bases numbered 10, after V lost 6 bases and J lost 4 bases. The CDR3 sequence: CASSPPSSGDYEQYF. CDR3 nucleotide sequence: TGTGCCAGCAGCCCCCCCTCTAGCGGGGATTACGAGCAGTACTTC. Based on the CDR3 plus reference TRBV28 and TRBJ2-7, the full variable domain is DVKVTQSSRYLVKRTGEKVFLECVQDMDHENMFWYRQDPGLGLRLIYFSYDVKMKEKGDIPEGYSVSREKKERFSLILESASTNQTSMYLCASSPPSSGDYEQYFGPGTRLTVT.